What follows is one T cell receptor (beta chain) and its context. This specimen comes from a study of blood T cell repertoires in COVID-19. Study-level background: From the United States, Italy and Spain came samples of acute and convalescent COVID-19. PBMCs, B-cell-depleted T cells, or T cells were the source of the cDNA or gDNA that made up the material.

Trimming pared 2 bases from V and 2 bases from J, leaving 10 bases between. This CDR3 is 14 amino acids long. The germline V gene has CDR1 MGHRA and CDR2 YSYEKL. Sequenced by immunoSEQ multiplex PCR; TCRdb stores in-frame clones only, minus some. Of 150,000 to 200,000 clones in the sample, approximately 79% were seen once. The rearrangement joins TRBV4-1 to TRBJ2-7, with D maybe TRBD2 (5 bases). The sequenced sample consisted of peripheral blood. This receptor was identified in a man aged 55-75 years with active or convalescent COVID-19. CDR3 DNA: TGCGCCAGCAGCCAATTTCGGGGTACCTACGAGCAGTACTTC. This sequence encodes CASSQFRGTYEQYF.